Listed below are T cell receptor beta chains from one sample, sequenced in a study of blood T cell repertoires in COVID-19. Repertoires were generated with immunoSEQ multiplex PCR, while TCRdb's copy carries only in-frame clones and drops some. The sample holds about 54,000 clones; 90% are singletons and the top ten take approximately 8%. The source material was peripheral blood. Receptors were obtained from a woman in her thirties or forties with active COVID-19. Both conserved end residues are part of each CDR3. Each record gives: clone size, V gene, CDR3 protein. Rows give clone size only sometimes, using once, few, many, or a class for an expanded clone.

. TRBV19 CASSIRGRFGSENTEAFF
. TRBV3-1/TRBV3-2 CASSPTSGGPQETQYF
. TRBV6-2/TRBV6-3 CASSYRAGAYGYTF
. TRBV28 CASNPGLVYEQYF
. TRBV7-9 CASSFAGRKETQYF
. TRBV7-2 CASSTSGGGLTYEQYF
. TRBV2 CASRKGQGLTYEQYF
. TRBV7-9 CASSADSGANVLTF
. TRBV15 CATSAHPGETYEQYF
. TRBV11-3 CASSQDRATYTF
. TRBV12-3/TRBV12-4 CASSLGVAGRPGF
few TRBV28 CASSPPGGSYGYTF
. TRBV5-1 CASSLGTGFSPVSGNTIYF
. TRBV5-1 CASNPGGGANTGELFF
once TRBV5-8 CASLIGTNSYEQYF
. TRBV6-2/TRBV6-3 CASSYGAAGSGQPQHF
few TRBV19 CASRKDSGFQETQYF
. TRBV5-1 CASSRGDRPGSPLHF
. TRBV11-3 CASSLDYEGADTTNEKLFF
. TRBV7-2 CASSTTSGAQETQYF
few TRBV4-3 CASSQEVPGQGGNTIYF
once TRBV6-5 CASSLDREETQYF
. TRBV2 CASSESSVIETQYF
. TRBV7-6 CASSLGGTGISGNTIYF
. TRBV19 CATYAQTGDGYTF
once TRBV12-3/TRBV12-4 CASRRQGWTEAFF
. TRBV2 CASSEAGGLAGGRRTGELFF
. TRBV6-5 CASRLTGFNSPLHF
once TRBV11-3 CASSLSGPSMNTEAFF
. TRBV9 CASSPWTSGQTWGYGYTF
. TRBV5-6 CASRRQGVSNQPQHF
. TRBV7-9 CASSLTPNTDTQYF
. TRBV19 CASSTPQGSEGYTF
. TRBV19 CASSPRTGNSNQPQHF
. TRBV2 CASSIKVGQGGGYTF
. TRBV12-3/TRBV12-4 CASRPGQMETQYF
. TRBV10-3 CAISELPGGVEETQYF
. TRBV3-1/TRBV3-2 CASSQEGVLGTRGDTQYF
. TRBV18 CASSPLDRDSPLHF
. TRBV9 CASSAQGTVVTDTQYF
. TRBV19 CASSISGGQGNQPQHF